The present TCR beta chain was sequenced within a study of vaccination and CD4 T cells after COVID-19. Overall study: Six men and four women formed the convalescents, two being Hispanic.

At the Johns Hopkins FTIC core, DNA taken from cultured CD4+ T cells was sequenced by way of the Oncomine TCR Beta short-read assay. Each CDR3 protein gets one entry after TCRdb re-called the PCR reads with MiXCR. Of 13,000 or so distinct CDR3 sequences listed, 40% to 50% were seen once; the top ten hold 9.4%. Treatment: roughly ten-day PBMC culture with coronavirus spike peptide pools or control peptides (ViraFEST assay). There are 15 residues in the CDR3. Trimming took off 3 bases at V and 7 bases at J, with 17 bases between the two ends. CDR1 is SGHVS, CDR2 FQNEAQ, per germline. Study outcomes and limitations: Convalescent patients had 304 of 307 vaccine-specific clones showing spike mono-reactivity.

Remarks on this clonotype: Its antigen remains unidentified.

The origin of this receptor is a human donor who had recovered from COVID-19. Sample: CD4+ T cells from blood, cultured in vitro. The V and J genes are TRBV7-8 and TRBJ2-3; possible D gene TRBD1, 6 bases. CDR3 coding DNA: TGTGCCAGCAGCTTGGACGACCACAGGGCTAATACGCAGTATTTT. As protein: CASSLDDHRANTQYF.